What follows are 32 T cell receptor beta chains derived from one specimen sequenced in a study of monozygotic twins with inflammatory bowel disease. TCRdb reprocessed the 5' RACE reads, keeping one entry per CDR3 protein, no DNA. In all, the sample yields hundreds of thousands of distinct CDR3 sequences. The sample taken for sequencing was blood. The source is a human donor with ulcerative colitis or Crohn's disease, or a healthy co-twin of an affected twin (not recorded which).

The rearrangement joins TRBV5-1 to TRBJ2-5; TCRdb outputs TRBD1, but without DNA this stays unchecked. Germline CDR1 is SGHRS and CDR2 is YFSETQ. CDR3 length equals 14 residues. The CDR3 is CASMDSGAPETQYF.

This rearrangement joins TRBV20-1 to TRBJ2-1; TCRdb outputs TRBD2, but without DNA this stays unchecked. The CDR3 totals 13 residues. CDR1 is DFQATT, CDR2 SNEGSKA, per germline (reference sequence). The CDR3 here is CSAPGTRGNEQFF.

V is TRBV5-1 and J is TRBJ1-2. CDR3 length: 13 amino acids. Germline loops: CDR1 SGHRS, CDR2 YFSETQ. This CDR3 is CASSLVVSRGYTF.

The V gene is TRBV5-1, the J gene TRBJ1-1. The CDR3 has 13 residues. Germline CDR1 is SGHRS and CDR2 is YFSETQ. CDR3: CASSWGDRPEAFF.

CDR3 sequence reads: CASSRDRDSYGYTF. This rearrangement joins TRBV19 to TRBJ1-2; lacking DNA, the TRBD1 call made by TCRdb goes unchecked. The CDR3 contains 14 residues. Germline V CDR1 and CDR2: LNHDA, SQIVND (reference sequence).

This chain uses TRBV4-3 with TRBJ1-6. CDR3 size: 15 residues. Germline lookup yields CDR1 LGHNA and CDR2 YSLEER. The CDR3 is CASSQDREGFSPLHF.

V is TRBV5-1 and J is TRBJ2-1; as DNA is missing, the TRBD2 call by TCRdb cannot be tested. The CDR3 runs 17 residues. Germline CDR1 and CDR2: SGHRS and YFSETQ. The CDR3 loop reads CASSTDSGGQSYNEQFF. The complete variable domain, with remaining parts taken from reference TRBV5-1 and TRBJ2-1, reads KAGVTQTPRYLIKTRGQQVTLSCSPISGHRSVSWYQQTPGQGLQFLFEYFSETQRNKGNFPGRFSGRQFSNSRSEMNVSTLELGDSALYLCASSTDSGGQSYNEQFFGPGTRLTVL.

The rearrangement links TRBV11-2 to TRBJ1-6; TCRdb's D call, TRBD1, is unchecked because there is no DNA. This CDR3 spans 19 amino acids. Germline lookup yields CDR1 SGHAT and CDR2 FQNNGV. The CDR3: CASSLVLDRGGPYNSPLHF.

The chain couples TRBV5-1 to TRBJ2-1; with no DNA, the TCRdb D assignment of TRBD2 cannot be verified. CDR1 and CDR2 (germline): SGHRS, YFSETQ. The CDR3 contains 15 residues. CDR3 sequence reads: CASSLIISGGNEQFF.

The V call is TRBV20-1, the J call TRBJ1-6; the TRBD1 assignment by TCRdb is unverifiable without DNA. The CDR3 is made up of 15 amino acids. Per the germline V gene, CDR1 is DFQATT and CDR2 is SNEGSKA (reference sequence). This CDR3 is CSVPFQGRGYSPLHF.

This sequence joins TRBV27 and TRBJ2-7; no DNA is available, so the TRBD1 call from TCRdb remains unchecked. Looked up from germline, CDR1 is MNHEY and CDR2 is SMNVEV (reference sequence). CDR3 length: 13 amino acids. CDR3 sequence: CASSGDTPYEQYF.

The V call is TRBV7-2, the J call TRBJ2-1; the TRBD1 assignment by TCRdb is unverifiable without DNA. The CDR3 contains 16 residues. CDR1 and CDR2 from the germline V gene are SGHTA and FQGNSA. The CDR3: CASSSSRDRVRNEQFF.

The V call is TRBV7-2, the J call TRBJ1-1; the D gene TCRdb calls, TRBD1, cannot be checked with no DNA. Germline V gene data show CDR1 as SGHTA and CDR2 as FQGNSA. The CDR3 extends over 15 amino acids. CDR3 protein: CASSPAQGSDTEAFF.

The rearrangement uses TRBV15 and TRBJ1-2. CDR1 LNHNV and CDR2 YYDKDF come from the germline V gene (reference sequence). The CDR3 is 15 residues long. The CDR3 reads CATSRDRGANYGYTF.

The chain links TRBV6-1 to TRBJ1-1; absent DNA, TCRdb's TRBD1 call cannot be checked. This CDR3 region has 13 residues. CDR1 is MNHNS, CDR2 SASEGT, per germline. CDR3 protein: CAISRGPNTEAFF.

The chain uses TRBV27 and TRBJ1-1; TCRdb's D call of TRBD1 is untestable without DNA. The CDR3 length is 14 residues. Germline CDR1 reads MNHEY; CDR2 reads SMNVEV (reference sequence). The CDR3 loop is CASSPRDRSTEAFF.

This chain connects TRBV30 to TRBJ2-7. CDR3 length: 12 residues. Looked up from germline, CDR1 is GTSNPN and CDR2 is SVGIG (reference sequence). The CDR3 loop reads CAWSVGSYEQYF.

The CDR3: CASSLRQYSDEQYF. The chain carries TRBV7-9 and TRBJ2-7. Germline V lookup: CDR1 SEHNR, CDR2 FQNEAQ (reference sequence). This CDR3 has 14 amino acids. Variable domain in full (rest from reference TRBV7-9 and TRBJ2-7): DTGVSQNPRHKITKRGQNVTFRCDPISEHNRLYWYRQTLGQGPEFLTYFQNEAQLEKSRLLSDRFSAERPKGSFSTLEIQRTEQGDSAMYLCASSLRQYSDEQYFGPGTRLTVT.

The chain recombines TRBV20-1 with TRBJ2-3. The CDR3 loop spans 12 amino acids. The V gene's germline CDR1 is DFQATT and CDR2 SNEGSKA (reference sequence). This chain's CDR3 is CSARGTVDTQYF.

The CDR3: CASRVRRLADYEQYF. The gene calls are TRBV6-2 or TRBV6-3 and TRBJ2-7; TCRdb lists TRBD2, though no DNA is available to test this call. Looked up from germline, CDR1 is MNHEY and CDR2 is SVGEGT. The CDR3 contains 15 residues.

This chain connects TRBV9 to TRBJ2-2. The germline gives CDR1 SGDLS, CDR2 YYNGEE. The CDR3 has 14 residues. CDR3 loop: CASKLSENTGELFF.

The rearrangement uses TRBV5-6 and TRBJ1-1. The CDR3 extends over 15 amino acids. CDR1 and CDR2 (germline): SGHDT, YYEEEE. This CDR3 is CASSLLGSQNTEAFF.

The chain recombines TRBV2 with TRBJ2-5; TCRdb designates TRBD2, a call that cannot be tested without DNA. There are 12 residues in the CDR3. Germline CDR1 and CDR2: SNHLY and FYNNEI. Here the CDR3 reads CATRRDSETQYF.

The chain joins TRBV29-1 to TRBJ1-2; TCRdb outputs TRBD1, but without DNA this stays unchecked. The CDR3 has 13 residues. In germline, CDR1 is SQVTM, CDR2 ANQGSEA. CDR3 in amino acids: CSVPIQGTYGYTF. The full variable domain, in which reference TRBV29-1 and TRBJ1-2 provide the parts outside the CDR3, is SAVISQKPSRDICQRGTSLTIQCQVDSQVTMMFWYRQQPGQSLTLIATANQGSEATYESGFVIDKFPISRPNLTFSTLTVSNMSPEDSSIYLCSVPIQGTYGYTFGSGTRLTVV.

The rearrangement joins TRBV6-5 to TRBJ2-3; absent DNA, TCRdb's TRBD2 call cannot be checked. There are 17 residues in the CDR3. The germline gives CDR1 MNHEY, CDR2 SVGAGI. Here the CDR3 reads CASSYEGLTTSTDTQYF.

This chain links TRBV7-9 with TRBJ1-2. The CDR3 has 13 residues. The germline V gene encodes CDR1 SEHNR and CDR2 FQNEAQ (reference sequence). The CDR3: CASSIGRAYGYTF.

This chain uses TRBV24-1 with TRBJ2-5; TCRdb names TRBD1, which stays unverified in the absence of DNA. Germline-derived CDR1 and CDR2 are KGHDR and SFDVKD. This CDR3 region has 14 residues. The CDR3 here is CATGTETGEETQYF.

This chain connects TRBV19 to TRBJ2-6; with no DNA, the TCRdb D assignment of TRBD1 cannot be verified. Germline values: CDR1 LNHDA, CDR2 SQIVND (reference sequence). The CDR3 totals 18 residues. The CDR3 loop reads CASSAKTGESSGANVLTF.

This chain joins TRBV24-1 and TRBJ1-1; the TCRdb D gene call, TRBD1, has no DNA to confirm it. CDR1 is KGHDR, CDR2 SFDVKD, per germline. The CDR3 length is 15 residues. CDR3: CATSDSDRAVAEAFF.

This chain links TRBV6-2 or TRBV6-3 with TRBJ1-5. The CDR3 runs 16 residues. Germline V gene data show CDR1 as MNHEY and CDR2 as SVGEGT. The CDR3: CASSYSPASSNQPQHF.

The chain is built from TRBV7-8 and TRBJ1-1. There are 13 residues in the CDR3. Germline V lookup: CDR1 SGHVS, CDR2 FQNEAQ. The CDR3 protein is CASSLADPTEAFF.

The chain uses TRBV18 and TRBJ1-4. Germline CDR1 and CDR2: KGHSH and LQKENI. The CDR3 runs to 15 residues. CDR3 loop: CASSPPGSPNEKLFF.